These T cell receptor beta chains were read from a single sample in a study of blood T cell repertoires in COVID-19. Clones were read by immunoSEQ multiplex PCR, and TCRdb kept only the in-frame ones, dropping some. Here the sample spans about 30,000 clones, 70% to 90% being singletons. The sequenced sample consisted of peripheral blood. The receptors originated from a human donor in a cohort sampled during active COVID-19. Each CDR3 is given with its conserved first and last residue. The D gene is left open where the match is weak. Clone size is shown for a subset of rows, as once, few, many or a class of expanded clone.

cdr3_length	v_call	d_call	j_call	clone_size	cdr3_aa	cdr3_nt
13	TRBV5-5	NA	TRBJ1-1	NA	CASSPGGEQLPFF	TGTGCCAGCAGCCCCGGGGGTGAGCAGCTGCCTTTCTTT
13	TRBV27	NA	TRBJ2-7	NA	CASSSYRGGEQYF	TGTGCCAGCAGTTCATACAGGGGGGGCGAGCAGTACTTC
14	TRBV11-2	NA	TRBJ2-5	NA	CASSFYRGEETQYF	TGTGCCAGCAGCTTTTACCGCGGAGAAGAGACCCAGTACTTC
12	TRBV25-1	NA	TRBJ1-1	few	CASNVGGTEAFF	TGTGCCAGCAACGTAGGGGGTACTGAAGCTTTCTTT
14	TRBV9	TRBD1	TRBJ2-1	NA	CASSGGQGIDEQFF	TGTGCCAGCAGCGGGGGACAGGGGATCGATGAGCAGTTCTTC
13	TRBV4-1	NA	TRBJ2-3	NA	CASSQVSTDTQYF	TGCGCCAGCAGCCAAGTCTCCACAGATACGCAGTATTTT
15	TRBV19	NA	TRBJ1-1	NA	CASSSVGGGSTEAFF	TGTGCCAGTAGTTCCGTCGGGGGGGGTAGTACTGAAGCTTTCTTT
12	TRBV3-1/TRBV3-2	TRBD1	TRBJ1-2	NA	CASSSTGNGYTF	TGTGCCAGCAGCTCGACAGGGAATGGCTACACCTTC
13	TRBV5-4	NA	TRBJ2-1	NA	CASSLDDSNEQFF	TGTGCCAGCAGCTTGGACGACAGCAATGAGCAGTTCTTC
15	TRBV2	NA	TRBJ1-5	NA	CASSQTRGNGQPQHF	TGTGCCAGCAGTCAAACGAGGGGGAACGGGCAGCCCCAGCATTTT
14	TRBV9	TRBD2	TRBJ2-5	NA	CASSVLAGGQTQYF	TGTGCCAGCAGCGTACTAGCGGGGGGGCAGACCCAGTACTTC
15	TRBV9	NA	TRBJ1-5	NA	CASSVGGQGNQPQHF	TGTGCCAGCAGCGTAGGGGGGCAAGGCAATCAGCCCCAGCATTTT
16	TRBV30	NA	TRBJ1-1	NA	CAWSVTGPGMNTEAFF	TGTGCCTGGAGTGTAACCGGGCCCGGGATGAACACTGAAGCTTTCTTT
17	TRBV1	NA	TRBJ2-5	NA	CTSSHARIGGPRETQYF	TGCACCAGCAGCCACGCGAGGATCGGGGGGCCGAGGGAGACCCAGTACTTC
16	TRBV11-1	NA	TRBJ1-1	NA	CASSLGRVGSNTEAFF	TGTGCCAGCAGCTTAGGGCGGGTTGGTTCGAACACTGAAGCTTTCTTT
14	TRBV2	TRBD1	TRBJ2-7	NA	CASSGTGGGYEQYF	TGTGCCAGCAGCGGGACAGGGGGCGGGTACGAGCAGTACTTC
15	TRBV30	TRBD1	TRBJ1-1	once	CAWSSWDRMNTEAFF	TGTGCCTGGAGTTCCTGGGACAGAATGAACACTGAAGCTTTCTTT
13	TRBV7-9	NA	TRBJ1-6	NA	CASSWGENSPLHF	TGTGCCAGCAGCTGGGGGGAGAATTCACCCCTCCACTTT
19	TRBV4-2	TRBD2	TRBJ2-5	NA	CASSQEGPPTGGGQETQYF	TGTGCCAGCAGCCAAGAAGGTCCCCCCACAGGCGGGGGCCAAGAGACCCAGTACTTC
14	TRBV5-5	NA	TRBJ2-7	NA	CASSLDGGYYEQYF	TGTGCCAGCAGCTTGGATGGGGGCTACTACGAGCAGTACTTC
14	TRBV9	NA	TRBJ1-6	NA	CASSVETGNSPLHF	TGTGCCAGCAGCGTAGAAACGGGAAATTCACCCCTCCACTTT
14	TRBV7-6	NA	TRBJ1-5	NA	CASSRGDSNQPQHF	TGTGCCAGCAGCCGGGGGGATAGCAATCAGCCCCAGCATTTT
13	TRBV5-6	NA	TRBJ1-1	NA	CASSLPRAVEAFF	TGTGCCAGCAGCTTGCCCAGGGCGGTTGAAGCTTTCTTT
14	TRBV6-5	TRBD2	TRBJ2-3	once	CASTGGWGTDTQYF	TGTGCCAGCACGGGGGGTTGGGGCACAGATACGCAGTATTTT
16	TRBV15	TRBD2	TRBJ2-1	NA	CATSRGSGGATNEQFF	TGTGCCACCAGCAGAGGAAGCGGGGGGGCGACAAATGAGCAGTTCTTC
13	TRBV2	NA	TRBJ1-2	NA	CAIQTYRDGGYTF	TGTGCCATCCAGACTTACAGGGATGGTGGCTACACCTTC
15	TRBV5-1	TRBD2	TRBJ2-1	NA	CASSVTSGSYNEQFF	TGCGCCAGCAGCGTGACTAGCGGCTCCTACAATGAGCAGTTCTTC
16	TRBV12-5	NA	TRBJ2-1	NA	CASGPRVLAVDNEQFF	TGTGCTAGTGGTCCCCGGGTGCTGGCCGTGGACAATGAGCAGTTCTTC
15	TRBV7-6	TRBD2	TRBJ2-7	NA	CASTLTSGGLGEQYF	TGTGCCAGCACCCTGACTAGCGGGGGGCTCGGGGAGCAGTACTTC
13	TRBV3-1/TRBV3-2	NA	TRBJ2-2	NA	CASSQLNTGELFF	TGTGCCAGCAGCCAACTCAACACCGGGGAGCTGTTTTTT
14	TRBV19	NA	TRBJ1-1	NA	CASRGQGVNTEAFF	TGTGCCAGTAGGGGGCAGGGCGTGAACACTGAAGCTTTCTTT
15	TRBV19	NA	TRBJ2-5	NA	CASSMGGAAIGTQYF	TGTGCCAGTAGTATGGGGGGGGCAGCCATAGGGACCCAGTACTTC
21	TRBV4-2	TRBD2	TRBJ2-1	NA	CASSQRGTSGGAYSGPNEQFF	TGTGCCAGCAGCCAACGGGGGACTAGCGGGGGGGCATATTCAGGCCCCAATGAGCAGTTCTTC
15	TRBV7-2	TRBD1	TRBJ1-2	NA	CASSRWTGGYYGYTF	TGTGCCAGCAGCCGTTGGACAGGGGGGTACTATGGCTACACCTTC
14	TRBV18	TRBD2	TRBJ2-7	few	CASSPGLGRREQYF	TGTGCCAGCTCACCGGGACTAGGCAGGCGGGAGCAGTACTTC
14	TRBV18	NA	TRBJ2-7	few	CASSPGGGGHEQYF	TGTGCCAGCTCACCAGGAGGAGGTGGGCACGAGCAGTACTTC
12	TRBV30	NA	TRBJ1-1	NA	CAWGAGAAEAFF	TGTGCCTGGGGGGCGGGGGCAGCTGAAGCTTTCTTT
15	TRBV6-2/TRBV6-3	NA	TRBJ1-6	NA	CASSYRQGGRSPLHF	TGTGCCAGCAGTTACCGGCAGGGCGGACGGTCACCCCTCCACTTT
15	TRBV19	TRBD1	TRBJ1-1	NA	CASRDRGRENTEAFF	TGTGCCAGCCGGGACAGGGGGCGGGAGAACACTGAAGCTTTCTTT
11	TRBV20-1	NA	TRBJ1-1	once	CSAIRNTEAFF	TGCAGTGCCATCAGGAACACTGAAGCTTTCTTT
15	TRBV2	NA	TRBJ2-5	once	CASSFGSRIQETQYF	TGTGCCAGCAGTTTCGGGAGCCGAATTCAAGAGACCCAGTACTTC
16	TRBV7-2	NA	TRBJ1-5	once	CASSLGGHHSNQPQHF	TGTGCCAGCAGCTTAGGAGGCCATCATAGCAATCAGCCCCAGCATTTT
16	TRBV7-6	TRBD2	TRBJ2-7	NA	CASSLAFGGGSDEQYF	TGTGCCAGCAGCTTAGCGTTTGGCGGGGGGTCAGACGAGCAGTACTTC
15	TRBV5-6	NA	TRBJ1-6	NA	CASSLFRGYNSPLHF	TGTGCCAGCAGCTTGTTCCGGGGGTATAATTCACCCCTCCACTTT
15	TRBV4-1	TRBD1	TRBJ1-1	NA	CASSQDPGTGFFAFF	TGCGCCAGCAGCCAAGATCCGGGGACAGGGTTTTTTGCTTTCTTT
13	TRBV5-1	NA	TRBJ1-2	NA	CASSLLGNYGYTF	TGCGCCAGCAGCTTGTTGGGCAACTATGGCTACACCTTC
15	TRBV4-1	NA	TRBJ1-2	NA	CASSQEGAPNYGYTF	TGCGCCAGCAGCCAAGAAGGGGCCCCTAACTATGGCTACACCTTC
14	TRBV21-1	NA	TRBJ2-7	NA	CASSKRGFWYEQYF	TGTGCCAGCAGCAAACGAGGGTTCTGGTACGAGCAGTACTTC
15	TRBV5-1	TRBD2	TRBJ2-7	NA	CASSSLTAGRDEQYF	TGCGCCAGCAGCTCACTGACAGCTGGGAGGGACGAGCAGTACTTC
15	TRBV3-1/TRBV3-2	TRBD1	TRBJ1-2	NA	CASSQVPDRGYGYTF	TGTGCCAGCAGCCAAGTGCCCGACAGGGGTTACGGCTACACCTTC